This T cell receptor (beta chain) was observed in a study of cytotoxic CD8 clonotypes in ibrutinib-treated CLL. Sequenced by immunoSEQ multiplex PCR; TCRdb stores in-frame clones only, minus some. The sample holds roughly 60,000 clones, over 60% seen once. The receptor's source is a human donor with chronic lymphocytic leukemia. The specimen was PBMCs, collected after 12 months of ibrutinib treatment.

For the CDR3, the DNA is TGTGCCTGGAGTCGCGGTAGCGGGAGCACAGATACGCAGTATTTT. It translates to CAWSRGSGSTDTQYF. The rearrangement links TRBV30 to TRBJ2-3; 7 bases map to TRBD2. CDR1 is GTSNPN and CDR2 is SVGIG in the germline V gene (reference sequence). There are 15 residues in the CDR3. Trimming cost V 2 bases and J 0 bases; bases outside gene matches: 5.